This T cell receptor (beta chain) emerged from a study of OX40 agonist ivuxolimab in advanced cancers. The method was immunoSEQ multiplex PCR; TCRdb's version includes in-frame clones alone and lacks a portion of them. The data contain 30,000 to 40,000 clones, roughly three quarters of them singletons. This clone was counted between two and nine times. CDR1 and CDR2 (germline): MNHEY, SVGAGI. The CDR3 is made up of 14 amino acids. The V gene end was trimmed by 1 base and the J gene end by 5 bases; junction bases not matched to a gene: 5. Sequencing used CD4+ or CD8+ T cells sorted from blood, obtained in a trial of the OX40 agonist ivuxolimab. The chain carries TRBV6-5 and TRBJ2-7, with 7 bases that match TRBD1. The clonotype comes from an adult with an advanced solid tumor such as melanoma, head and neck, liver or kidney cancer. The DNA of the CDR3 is TGTGCCAGCAGTTACTATGGACAGGCCGACGAGCAGTACTTC. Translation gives CASSYYGQADEQYF.